This T cell receptor beta chain derives from a study of CD8+CD57+ T cells in acquired aplastic anemia. On the study more broadly: Recorded DNA amounts for sorted CD4+ and CD8+ cells had an average of around 3.5 ug. Study results and caveats: Both patients and controls carried the same twenty-nine CD8+ CDR3 sequences.

As concerns this clonotype: What it binds is unknown.

Whoever was chosen for sequencing had shown CD8+CD57+ cell expansion by flow cytometry. Genomic DNA, the template, was used for profiling of the TCR beta VDJ and CDR3. TCRdb used MiXCR to reprocess the reads, holding one entry per CDR3 protein. The sample includes approximately 300,000 distinct CDR3 sequences, about 50% of them seen just once. In germline, CDR1 is SGHTA, CDR2 FQGTGA. V was shortened by 5 bases and J by 2 bases, with 13 bases between the two germline ends. The CDR3 loop spans 15 amino acids. This chain joins TRBV7-3 and TRBJ2-1; maybe TRBD2 (6 bases). The receptor was isolated from a human donor with aplastic anemia. Sequencing was carried out using sorted CD4+, CD8+, or CD8+CD57+ T cells (not recorded which) from PBMCs. The CDR3, as DNA: TGTGCCAGCAGCCCAACTAGCCTAACCTACAATGAGCAGTTCTTC. It specifies CASSPTSLTYNEQFF. The complete variable domain, with remaining parts taken from reference TRBV7-3 and TRBJ2-1, reads GAGVSQTPSNKVTEKGKYVELRCDPISGHTALYWYRQSLGQGPEFLIYFQGTGAADDSGLPNDRFFAVRPEGSVSTLKIQRTERGDSAVYLCASSPTSLTYNEQFFGPGTRLTVL.